This T cell receptor (beta chain) was retrieved from a study of Ad26.COV2.S vaccination and SARS-CoV-2 variants. Study details: By the intramuscular route, Ad26.COV2.S was given once, or twice 56 days apart. Study results and limitations: Responses of T cells in total may have been underestimated by the TCR breadth and depth analyses. Responses of spike-specific T cells (both CD8+ and CD4+) reportedly showed substantial breadth after vaccination.

Note on this clone: As yet, its antigen is unknown.

Treatment reported: roughly 18 received Ad26.COV2.S at low or high dose, single or two shots; several received placebo; per-sample allocation not given. Collection of the samples took place on day 63 after the first injection of vaccine or placebo. The sample came from a Boston adult aged 18-55 years. Libraries were prepared by immunoSEQ multiplex PCR; TCRdb keeps only in-frame clonotypes and omits some of them. The sample records around 250,000 clones, approximately 89% being singletons. The material was peripheral blood, obtained in a trial of Ad26.COV2.S vaccine versus placebo. This TCR came from a person aged 18-60 years who received the Ad26.COV2.S COVID-19 vaccine or a placebo.

The CDR3 loop is CASSQGGRGETQYF. CDR3 DNA: TGTGCCAGCAGCCAAGGGGGCAGGGGTGAGACCCAGTACTTC. The chain uses TRBV3-1 (or the pseudogene TRBV3-2) and TRBJ2-5; tentative D call: TRBD1 (6 bases). V was trimmed by 1 base and J by 5 bases, leaving 11 bases between them. The CDR3 covers 14 residues. The germline gives CDR1 LGHDT, CDR2 YNNKEL (reference sequence).